This TCR beta chain was found in a study of cytomegalovirus exposure and HLA in healthy donors. The study ran its PCR with 60 Vbeta and 13 Jbeta primers. Sequenced by immunoSEQ multiplex PCR; TCRdb stores in-frame clones only, minus some. The top ten hold 22% of the sample, which has around 100,000 clones, approximately 82% seen once. Trimming shortened V by 3 bases and J by 6 bases, and 15 bases separated the two germline ends. CDR1 is SGHDN, CDR2 FVKESK, per germline. The length of the CDR3 is 16 residues. This sequence originates from a man in his thirties or forties in good health and CMV-seropositive. The sample comprised PBMCs. The chain recombines TRBV14 with TRBJ1-6; possibly TRBD1 for D (6 bases). The CDR3 protein is CASSQSQGLINSPLHF. Written as DNA, the CDR3 is TGTGCCAGCAGCCAGTCGCAGGGGCTAATTAATTCACCCCTCCACTTT.